This T cell receptor (beta chain) emerged from a study of early T cells in non-severe SARS-CoV-2 infection. CDR3 size: 14 residues. Germline V gene data show CDR1 as SQVTM and CDR2 as ANQGSEA. Trimming took 7 bases from V and 4 from J; bases not matched to a gene: 5. MiXCR, applied by TCRdb to the 5' RACE reads, yields one record per CDR3 protein. This table holds some 73,000 distinct CDR3 sequences, over 9.5% found once. Many counts were recorded for this clonotype. The sequence was collected from an adult who was a healthcare worker with PCR-confirmed SARS-CoV-2 infection or an uninfected control (not recorded which). This chain links TRBV29-1 with TRBJ2-3, with 13 nucleotides matching TRBD2. Sequencing was done on a sample of whole blood. CDR3 nucleotides: TGCAGCGATACTAGCGGGAGGGGTGCAGATACGCAGTATTTT. It codes for CSDTSGRGADTQYF.